The rows below give T cell receptor beta chains drawn from one sample of a study of immune evolution from preneoplasia to lung adenocarcinoma. TCRdb's copy holds only in-frame clones and misses some; the assay was immunoSEQ multiplex PCR. The sample shows about 5,600 clones, about 70% of them seen only once. The material sequenced was FFPE lung adenocarcinoma in situ tissue. The receptors were gathered from a person aged 55-80 years with lung adenocarcinoma. Each CDR3 is given with its conserved first and last residue. Each record gives: V gene, D gene, J gene, clone size, CDR3 protein, CDR3 DNA. A D gene is named only where the DNA matches it firmly. Size tells how often a clone was seen (once, few, many) or the class of an expanded clone, and some rows leave it out.

v_call: TRBV9; d_call: -; j_call: TRBJ2-1; clone_size: -; cdr3_aa: CASSVEGWGTSEQFF; cdr3_nt: TGTGCCAGCAGCGTAGAAGGGTGGGGGACATCTGAGCAGTTCTTC
v_call: TRBV10-3; d_call: -; j_call: TRBJ1-4; clone_size: -; cdr3_aa: CAISARTDEKLFF; cdr3_nt: TGTGCCATCAGTGCTCGGACGGATGAAAAACTGTTTTTT
v_call: TRBV4-1; d_call: -; j_call: TRBJ2-7; clone_size: -; cdr3_aa: CASSQGPRTDSSYEQYF; cdr3_nt: TGCGCCAGCAGCCAAGGGCCGCGGACCGATAGCTCCTACGAGCAGTACTTC
v_call: TRBV6-6; d_call: TRBD1; j_call: TRBJ2-7; clone_size: -; cdr3_aa: CASSRTGDEQYF; cdr3_nt: TGTGCCAGCAGCCGGACAGGGGACGAGCAGTACTTC
v_call: TRBV30; d_call: -; j_call: TRBJ1-1; clone_size: -; cdr3_aa: CAWAGGPEAFF; cdr3_nt: TGTGCCTGGGCAGGTGGGCCTGAAGCTTTCTTT
v_call: TRBV18; d_call: -; j_call: TRBJ1-4; clone_size: -; cdr3_aa: CASRLTGDNEKLFF; cdr3_nt: TGTGCCAGCCGTCTTACAGGTGATAATGAAAAACTGTTTTTT
v_call: TRBV2; d_call: TRBD1; j_call: TRBJ1-2; clone_size: -; cdr3_aa: CASSERPGTAIYGYTF; cdr3_nt: TGTGCCAGCAGCGAAAGACCTGGGACAGCTATCTATGGCTACACCTTC
v_call: TRBV10-3; d_call: -; j_call: TRBJ1-4; clone_size: -; cdr3_aa: CAISDRGREKLFF; cdr3_nt: TGTGCCATCAGTGACAGGGGCCGGGAAAAACTGTTTTTT
v_call: TRBV7-7; d_call: TRBD2; j_call: TRBJ2-6; clone_size: -; cdr3_aa: CASSPGGGVSGANVLTF; cdr3_nt: TGTGCTAGCAGCCCGGGGGGGGGCGTCTCTGGGGCCAACGTCCTGACTTTC
v_call: TRBV18; d_call: -; j_call: TRBJ2-3; clone_size: -; cdr3_aa: CASSRGVGSTDTQYF; cdr3_nt: TGTGCCAGCTCACGAGGGGTCGGGAGCACAGATACGCAGTATTTT
v_call: TRBV10-2; d_call: -; j_call: TRBJ2-5; clone_size: once; cdr3_aa: CASSEPRRHQETQYF; cdr3_nt: TGCGCCAGCAGTGAGCCGAGACGGCACCAAGAGACCCAGTACTTC
v_call: TRBV4-1; d_call: -; j_call: TRBJ2-2; clone_size: -; cdr3_aa: CASSQPLGAGELFF; cdr3_nt: TGCGCCAGCAGCCAGCCCCTAGGGGCCGGGGAGCTGTTTTTT
v_call: TRBV19; d_call: -; j_call: TRBJ2-1; clone_size: -; cdr3_aa: CASSLGGFDEQFF; cdr3_nt: TGTGCCAGTAGTTTGGGAGGATTCGATGAGCAGTTCTTC
v_call: TRBV29-1; d_call: -; j_call: TRBJ1-2; clone_size: -; cdr3_aa: CSVVGRVNYGYTF; cdr3_nt: TGCAGCGTTGTAGGGCGGGTTAACTATGGCTACACCTTC
v_call: TRBV7-3; d_call: -; j_call: TRBJ2-7; clone_size: -; cdr3_aa: CASSFPSSYEQYF; cdr3_nt: TGTGCCAGCAGCTTCCCGAGCTCCTACGAGCAGTACTTC
v_call: TRBV7-6; d_call: TRBD1; j_call: TRBJ2-3; clone_size: few; cdr3_aa: CASSLEGQGQQYF; cdr3_nt: TGTGCCAGCAGCTTAGAGGGACAGGGGCAGCAGTATTTT
v_call: TRBV2; d_call: -; j_call: TRBJ2-7; clone_size: -; cdr3_aa: CASSEERDPFYF; cdr3_nt: TGTGCCAGCAGTGAAGAACGGGACCCCTTTTACTTC
v_call: TRBV25-1; d_call: -; j_call: TRBJ1-5; clone_size: once; cdr3_aa: CASSDRQRHQPQHF; cdr3_nt: TGTGCCAGCAGTGACCGACAGAGGCATCAGCCCCAGCATTTT
v_call: TRBV7-8; d_call: TRBD1; j_call: TRBJ2-1; clone_size: -; cdr3_aa: CASTRDRVGGEQFF; cdr3_nt: TGTGCCAGCACCCGAGACAGGGTAGGCGGTGAGCAGTTCTTC
v_call: TRBV18; d_call: -; j_call: TRBJ2-7; clone_size: -; cdr3_aa: CASSPSRGFYEQYF; cdr3_nt: TGTGCCAGCTCACCTTCCAGAGGGTTCTACGAGCAGTACTTC
v_call: TRBV10-3; d_call: -; j_call: TRBJ2-7; clone_size: -; cdr3_aa: CAISDRLSYEQYF; cdr3_nt: TGTGCCATCAGTGATCGTCTATCCTACGAGCAGTACTTC
v_call: TRBV6-5; d_call: -; j_call: TRBJ2-3; clone_size: -; cdr3_aa: CASSYSARRTDTQYF; cdr3_nt: TGTGCCAGCAGTTACTCGGCCAGGCGCACAGATACGCAGTATTTT
v_call: TRBV7-9; d_call: TRBD1; j_call: TRBJ1-2; clone_size: -; cdr3_aa: CASSPGTGVLYGYTF; cdr3_nt: TGTGCCAGCAGCCCAGGGACAGGGGTCCTTTATGGCTACACCTTC
v_call: TRBV6-5; d_call: -; j_call: TRBJ2-5; clone_size: -; cdr3_aa: CASSYRGKETQYF; cdr3_nt: TGTGCCAGCAGTTACAGGGGAAAGGAGACCCAGTACTTC
v_call: TRBV4-2; d_call: TRBD1; j_call: TRBJ2-1; clone_size: -; cdr3_aa: CASSLGQVYYNEQFF; cdr3_nt: TGTGCCAGCAGCCTAGGACAGGTTTACTACAATGAGCAGTTCTTC
v_call: TRBV5-4; d_call: -; j_call: TRBJ1-6; clone_size: once; cdr3_aa: CASSPTQHYNSPLHF; cdr3_nt: TGTGCCAGCAGCCCTACCCAACACTATAATTCACCCCTTCACTTT
v_call: TRBV19; d_call: -; j_call: TRBJ2-5; clone_size: -; cdr3_aa: CASSIGDMVQETQYF; cdr3_nt: TGTGCCAGCAGTATAGGGGACATGGTGCAAGAGACCCAGTACTTC
v_call: TRBV29-1; d_call: -; j_call: TRBJ1-2; clone_size: few; cdr3_aa: CSVGDNDYGYTF; cdr3_nt: TGCAGCGTCGGGGATAACGACTATGGCTACACCTTC
v_call: TRBV10-1; d_call: TRBD1; j_call: TRBJ2-3; clone_size: -; cdr3_aa: CARRTGSQPQYF; cdr3_nt: TGCGCCAGAAGGACAGGGTCGCAGCCCCAGTATTTT
v_call: TRBV7-2; d_call: -; j_call: TRBJ2-5; clone_size: -; cdr3_aa: CASSQGELAGETQYF; cdr3_nt: TGTGCCAGCAGCCAGGGGGAACTAGCAGGGGAGACCCAGTACTTC
v_call: TRBV29-1; d_call: -; j_call: TRBJ1-1; clone_size: -; cdr3_aa: CSIWIQGKNTEAFF; cdr3_nt: TGCAGCATTTGGATCCAGGGGAAGAACACTGAAGCTTTCTTT